This TCR beta chain was identified in a study of blood T cell repertoires in COVID-19. TCRdb's table, derived via immunoSEQ multiplex PCR, lists solely in-frame clones and lacks some. The sample yields roughly 160,000 clones, around 85% seen once. The origin of this receptor is a woman aged 80 or older with COVID-19, enrolled during active disease. Material for sequencing was peripheral blood.

The CDR3 DNA reads TGTGCCAGCAGCGGGACAGGGGGCTTCTCTGGGGCCAACGTCCTGACTTTC. This sequence encodes CASSGTGGFSGANVLTF. V is TRBV27 and J is TRBJ2-6, with TRBD1 identical over 12 bases. V shed 6 bases and J 0 bases; nucleotides not matched to a gene: 3. The CDR3 extends over 17 amino acids. Germline V gene lookup returns CDR1 MNHEY and CDR2 SMNVEV (reference sequence).